Below, 10 T cell receptor beta chains from the same sample are listed, as sequenced in a study of T cells after posttransplantation cyclophosphamide. Using immunoSEQ multiplex PCR, the repertoire was profiled, and TCRdb retains in-frame clones only, with some absent. The table records about 7,000 clones, over 70% of them present only once. Sequenced: memory CD4+ T cells sorted from blood. Source of these receptors: a woman aged 50 to 60 in good health and a related stem cell transplant donor.

The rearrangement uses TRBV30 and TRBJ2-1; D is possibly TRBD1 (5 bases). Trimming took 3 bases from V and 5 from J, leaving 17 bases between them. Germline V gene lookup returns CDR1 GTSNPN and CDR2 SVGIG (reference sequence). CDR3 size: 15 residues. The CDR3 spells CAWRGGWTRNNEQFF. The DNA for the CDR3 is TGTGCCTGGAGAGGTGGGTGGACACGTAACAATGAGCAGTTCTTC.

The CDR3 spells CASSSGRKAGVSYNEQFF. The CDR3 region has the DNA TGTGCCAGTAGCTCAGGCCGGAAAGCGGGAGTCTCCTACAATGAGCAGTTCTTC. V and J are TRBV19 and TRBJ2-1, with 8 bases lining up with TRBD2. The CDR3 covers 18 residues. Looked up from germline, CDR1 is LNHDA and CDR2 is SQIVND (reference sequence). V dropped 6 bases and J dropped 0; count of bases not matched to a gene: 13.

This chain uses TRBV4-1 with TRBJ2-7; 7 nucleotides match TRBD2. Looked up from germline, CDR1 is MGHRA and CDR2 is YSYEKL. J gave up 0 bases and V 2 bases, and 10 bases lay outside the gene matches. CDR3 length equals 17 residues. The CDR3 DNA reads as TGCGCCAGCAGCCAAAGACATAGCGGGCAGAGCTCCTACGAGCAGTACTTC. Translating gives CASSQRHSGQSSYEQYF.

The chain uses TRBV5-1 and TRBJ2-1; no reliable D call. Trimming shortened V by 4 bases and J by 6 bases, and 11 bases separated the two germline ends. Germline lookup yields CDR1 SGHRS and CDR2 YFSETQ. There are 13 residues in the CDR3. For the CDR3, the DNA is TGCGCCAGCAGCCCGGTAGCTTCCAATGAGCAGTTCTTC. Residues: CASSPVASNEQFF.

The chain links TRBV7-9 to TRBJ1-5; TRBD1 agrees at 8 bases. CDR3 length equals 16 residues. Germline CDR1 and CDR2: SEHNR and FQNEAQ (reference sequence). V trimming: 5 bases; J trimming: 4 bases; junction bases outside the gene matches: 10. The CDR3 protein is CASSPGQENPNQPQHF. The CDR3 nucleotides are TGTGCCAGCAGCCCGGGACAGGAGAATCCTAATCAGCCCCAGCATTTT.

This clone appeared a few times. This chain links TRBV27 with TRBJ1-5; perhaps TRBD1 as D (5 bases). Germline CDR1 MNHEY, CDR2 SMNVEV (reference sequence). V dropped 9 bases and J dropped 1 base, with 7 bases sitting between them. The CDR3 covers 12 residues. The CDR3 nucleotides read TGTGCCAGTCGGACAAGCAATCAGCCCCAGCATTTT. Translation: CASRTSNQPQHF.

The chain is built from TRBV7-8 and TRBJ2-7, with D perhaps matching TRBD2 (6 bases). V lost 2 bases to trimming and J lost 7 bases, with 21 bases between them. The CDR3 length is 16 residues. CDR1 is SGHVS, CDR2 FQNEAQ, per germline. CDR3 sequence: CASSLRRGGALGEQYF. In nucleotides, the CDR3 is TGTGCCAGCAGCTTACGGCGGGGCGGGGCCCTGGGGGAGCAGTACTTC.

This clone was seen a few times. The CDR3 DNA follows: TGCGCCAGCAGCATTTCCCCTCTTGGCACAGATACGCAGTATTTT. Residues: CASSISPLGTDTQYF. The genes are TRBV5-1 and TRBJ2-3; D call uncertain. This CDR3 region has 15 residues. Trimming pared 4 bases from V and 1 base from J, leaving 13 bases between. Germline values: CDR1 SGHRS, CDR2 YFSETQ.

Details on this clone: In the same sample, other DNA sequences code for this CDR3. The V gene is TRBV18, the J gene TRBJ2-1; TRBD1 agrees at 11 bases. The trim removed 6 bases at V and 7 bases at J, leaving 11 bases unmatched. From germline, CDR1 is KGHSH and CDR2 LQKENI. The CDR3 is made up of 16 amino acids. CDR3 coding DNA: TGTGCCAGCTCGCCCCCGGGACAGGGGGTGGCTAATGAGCAGTTCTTC. It yields the protein CASSPPGQGVANEQFF.

This clone turned up a few times. V is TRBV6-1 and J is TRBJ1-5; weak D call: TRBD1 (6 bases). V lost 3 bases and J lost 2, with 11 bases in between. The germline gives CDR1 MNHNS, CDR2 SASEGT. This CDR3 contains 15 residues. As DNA, the CDR3 is TGTGCCAGCAGTGACAACAGGGAAGGCAATCAGCCCCAGCATTTT. The encoded protein is CASSDNREGNQPQHF.